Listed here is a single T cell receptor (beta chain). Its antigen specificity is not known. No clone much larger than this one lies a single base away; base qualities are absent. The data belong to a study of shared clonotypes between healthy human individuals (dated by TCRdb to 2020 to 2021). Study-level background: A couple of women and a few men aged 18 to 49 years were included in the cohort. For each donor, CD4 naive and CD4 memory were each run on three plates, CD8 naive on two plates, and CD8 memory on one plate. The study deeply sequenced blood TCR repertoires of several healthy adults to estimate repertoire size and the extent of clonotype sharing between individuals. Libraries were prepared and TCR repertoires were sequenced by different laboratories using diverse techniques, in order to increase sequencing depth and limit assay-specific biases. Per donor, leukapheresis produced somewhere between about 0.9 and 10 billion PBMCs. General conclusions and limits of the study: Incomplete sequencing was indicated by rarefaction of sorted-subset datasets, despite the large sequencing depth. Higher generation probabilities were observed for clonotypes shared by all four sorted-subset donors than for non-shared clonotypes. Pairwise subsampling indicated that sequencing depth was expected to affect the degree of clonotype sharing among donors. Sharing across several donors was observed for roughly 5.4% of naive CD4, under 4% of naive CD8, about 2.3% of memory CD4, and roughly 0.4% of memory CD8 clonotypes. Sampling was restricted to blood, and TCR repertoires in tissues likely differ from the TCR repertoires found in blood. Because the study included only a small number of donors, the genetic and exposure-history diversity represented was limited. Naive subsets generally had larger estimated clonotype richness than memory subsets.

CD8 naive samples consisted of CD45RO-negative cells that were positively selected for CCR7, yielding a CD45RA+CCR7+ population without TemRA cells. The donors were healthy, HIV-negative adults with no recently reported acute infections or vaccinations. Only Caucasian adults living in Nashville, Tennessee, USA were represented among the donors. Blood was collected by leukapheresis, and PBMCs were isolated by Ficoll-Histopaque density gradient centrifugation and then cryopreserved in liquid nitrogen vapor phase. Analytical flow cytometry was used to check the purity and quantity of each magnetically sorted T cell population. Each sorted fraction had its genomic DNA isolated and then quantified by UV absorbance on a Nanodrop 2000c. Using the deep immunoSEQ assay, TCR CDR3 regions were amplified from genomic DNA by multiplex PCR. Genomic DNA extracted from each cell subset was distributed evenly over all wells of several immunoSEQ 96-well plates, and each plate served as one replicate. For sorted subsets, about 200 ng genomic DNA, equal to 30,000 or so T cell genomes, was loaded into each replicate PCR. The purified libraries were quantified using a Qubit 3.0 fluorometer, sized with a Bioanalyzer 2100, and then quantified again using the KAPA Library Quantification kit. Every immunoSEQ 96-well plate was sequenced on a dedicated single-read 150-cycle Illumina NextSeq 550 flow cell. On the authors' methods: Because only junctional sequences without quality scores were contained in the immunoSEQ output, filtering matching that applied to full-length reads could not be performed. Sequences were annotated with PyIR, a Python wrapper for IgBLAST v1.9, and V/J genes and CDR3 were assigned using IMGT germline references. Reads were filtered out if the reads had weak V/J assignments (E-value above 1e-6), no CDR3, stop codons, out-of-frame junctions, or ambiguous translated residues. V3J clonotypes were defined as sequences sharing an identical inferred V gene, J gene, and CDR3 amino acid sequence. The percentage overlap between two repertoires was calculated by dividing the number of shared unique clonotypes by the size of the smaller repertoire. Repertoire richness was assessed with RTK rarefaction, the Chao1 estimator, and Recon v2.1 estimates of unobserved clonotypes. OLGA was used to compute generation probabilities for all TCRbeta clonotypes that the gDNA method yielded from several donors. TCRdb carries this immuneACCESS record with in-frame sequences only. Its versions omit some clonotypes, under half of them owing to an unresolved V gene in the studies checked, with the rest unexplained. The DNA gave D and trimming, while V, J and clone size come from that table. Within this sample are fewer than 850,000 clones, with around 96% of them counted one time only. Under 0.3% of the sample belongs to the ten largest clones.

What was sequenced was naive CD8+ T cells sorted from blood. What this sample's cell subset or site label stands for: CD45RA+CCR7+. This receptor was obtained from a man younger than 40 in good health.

This receptor carries the CDR3 CASSYRGPLDNEQFF. The nucleotide sequence reads as follows: TGTGCCAGCAGTTACCGCGGACCCTTGGACAATGAGCAGTTCTTC. The sequence links TRBV6-5 to TRBJ2-1, with no confident D gene call. From its cysteine to its phenylalanine, the CDR3 spans 15 amino acids. The DNA shown is the 45-base CDR3, in frame from base 1. For CDR1 and CDR2, the germline V gene lists MNHEY and SVGAGI. Deletion took 2 bases off V and 5 bases off J, with a span of 13 bases between the germline ends.